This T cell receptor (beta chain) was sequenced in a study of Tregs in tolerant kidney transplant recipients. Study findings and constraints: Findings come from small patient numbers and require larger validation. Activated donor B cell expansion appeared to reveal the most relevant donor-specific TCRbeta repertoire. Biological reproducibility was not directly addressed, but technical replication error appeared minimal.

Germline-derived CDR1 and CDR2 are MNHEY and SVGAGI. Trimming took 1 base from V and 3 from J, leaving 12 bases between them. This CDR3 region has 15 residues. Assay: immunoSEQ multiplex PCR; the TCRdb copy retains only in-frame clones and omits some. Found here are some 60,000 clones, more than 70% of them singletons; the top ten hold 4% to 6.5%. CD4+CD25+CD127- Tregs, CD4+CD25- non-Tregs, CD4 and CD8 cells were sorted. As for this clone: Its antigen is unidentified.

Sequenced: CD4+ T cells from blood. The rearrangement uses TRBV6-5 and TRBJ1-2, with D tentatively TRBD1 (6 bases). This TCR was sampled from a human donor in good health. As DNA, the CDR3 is TGTGCCAGCAGTTACTACGGGGGCTTGGACTATGGCTACACCTTC. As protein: CASSYYGGLDYGYTF.